This T cell receptor beta chain was obtained from a study of PD-1 blockade in mismatch repair-deficient tumors. Across the study: All were previously treated, progressing patients with 12 mismatch repair-deficient cancer types.

Produced via immunoSEQ multiplex PCR; TCRdb's table is partial and in-frame only. The table shows 95,000 to 150,000 clones, with 70% to 90% occurring only once. Per the germline V gene, CDR1 is SEHNR and CDR2 is FQNEAQ (reference sequence). The CDR3 extends over 17 amino acids. Trimming cost V 5 bases and J 4 bases; bases outside gene matches: 8. Broader study findings: Tumor-resident clones, often undetectable pretreatment in blood, expanded then contracted after pembrolizumab.

Comment on this clone: What it binds is unknown.

Sequenced here: peripheral blood, sampled 44 weeks after starting pembrolizumab. This chain connects TRBV7-9 to TRBJ1-4, with 12 bases fitting TRBD1. The receptor was isolated from an adult with mismatch repair-deficient cancer. The CDR3 protein is CASSNGDRGLDNEKLFF. CDR3 DNA sequence: TGTGCCAGCAGCAACGGGGACAGGGGGCTCGATAATGAAAAACTGTTTTTT.